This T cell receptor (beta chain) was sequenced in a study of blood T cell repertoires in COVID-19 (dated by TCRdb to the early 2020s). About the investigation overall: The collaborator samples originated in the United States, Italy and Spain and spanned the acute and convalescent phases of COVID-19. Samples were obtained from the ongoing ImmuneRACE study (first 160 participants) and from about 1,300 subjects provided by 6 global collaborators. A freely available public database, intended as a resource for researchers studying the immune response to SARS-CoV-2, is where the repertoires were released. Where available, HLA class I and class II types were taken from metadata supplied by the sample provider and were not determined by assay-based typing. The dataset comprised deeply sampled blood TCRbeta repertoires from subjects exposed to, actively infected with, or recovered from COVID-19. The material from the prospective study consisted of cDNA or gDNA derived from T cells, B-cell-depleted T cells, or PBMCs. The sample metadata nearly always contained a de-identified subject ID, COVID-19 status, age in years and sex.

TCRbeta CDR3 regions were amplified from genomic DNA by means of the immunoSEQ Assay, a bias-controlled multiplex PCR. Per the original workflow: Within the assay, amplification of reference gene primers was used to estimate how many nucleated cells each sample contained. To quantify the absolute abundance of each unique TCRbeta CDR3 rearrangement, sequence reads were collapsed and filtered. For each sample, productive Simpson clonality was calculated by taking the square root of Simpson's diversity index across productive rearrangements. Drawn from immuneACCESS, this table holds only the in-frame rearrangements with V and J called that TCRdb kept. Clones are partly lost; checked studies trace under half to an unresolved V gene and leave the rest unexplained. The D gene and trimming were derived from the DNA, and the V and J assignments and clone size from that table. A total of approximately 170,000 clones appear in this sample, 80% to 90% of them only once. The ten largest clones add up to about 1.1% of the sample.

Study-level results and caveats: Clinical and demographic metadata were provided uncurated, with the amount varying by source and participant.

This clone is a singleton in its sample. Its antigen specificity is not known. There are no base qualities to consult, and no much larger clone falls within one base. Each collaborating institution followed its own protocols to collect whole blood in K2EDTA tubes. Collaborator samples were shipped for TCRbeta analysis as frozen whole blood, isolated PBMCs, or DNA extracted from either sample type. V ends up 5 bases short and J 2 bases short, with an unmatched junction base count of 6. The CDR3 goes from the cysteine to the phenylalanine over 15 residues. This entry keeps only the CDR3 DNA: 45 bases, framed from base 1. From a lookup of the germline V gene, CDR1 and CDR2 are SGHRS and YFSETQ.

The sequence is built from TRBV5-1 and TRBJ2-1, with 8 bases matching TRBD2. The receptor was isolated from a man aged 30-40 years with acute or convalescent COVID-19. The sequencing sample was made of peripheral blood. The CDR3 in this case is CASRRGAGAYNEQFF. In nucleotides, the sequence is TGCGCCAGCAGGAGAGGAGCGGGGGCCTACAATGAGCAGTTCTTC.